This T cell receptor (beta chain) was recovered during a study of T cells in Graves' hyperthyroidism and ophthalmopathy. RNA transcripts gave rise to amplified TCR beta CDR3 regions. RT-PCR in the first round (using the HTBI primer set) targeted the TCR CDR3. Each CDR3 protein gets one entry after TCRdb re-called the multiplex PCR reads with MiXCR. The table lists approximately 400,000 distinct CDR3 sequences, around a sixth of them singletons, with 40% in the top ten. The table lists this clonotype with a few counts. Germline V gives CDR1 SQVTM, CDR2 ANQGSEA. Trimming stripped 7 bases from V and 7 bases from J, with 13 bases between. CDR3 size: 11 residues.

The sequenced material came from blood. V gene TRBV29-1 combines with J gene TRBJ1-1; possible D gene TRBD1, 5 bases. The clonotype was recovered from a man between 18 and 35 years old with Graves' ophthalmopathy. The DNA for the CDR3 is TGCAGCGGTCTCGGGGGTGATGAAGCTTTCTTT. Residues: CSGLGGDEAFF. Using reference TRBV29-1 and TRBJ1-1 for the parts outside the CDR3, the full variable domain is SAVISQKPSRDICQRGTSLTIQCQVDSQVTMMFWYRQQPGQSLTLIATANQGSEATYESGFVIDKFPISRPNLTFSTLTVSNMSPEDSSIYLCSGLGGDEAFFGQGTRLTVV.